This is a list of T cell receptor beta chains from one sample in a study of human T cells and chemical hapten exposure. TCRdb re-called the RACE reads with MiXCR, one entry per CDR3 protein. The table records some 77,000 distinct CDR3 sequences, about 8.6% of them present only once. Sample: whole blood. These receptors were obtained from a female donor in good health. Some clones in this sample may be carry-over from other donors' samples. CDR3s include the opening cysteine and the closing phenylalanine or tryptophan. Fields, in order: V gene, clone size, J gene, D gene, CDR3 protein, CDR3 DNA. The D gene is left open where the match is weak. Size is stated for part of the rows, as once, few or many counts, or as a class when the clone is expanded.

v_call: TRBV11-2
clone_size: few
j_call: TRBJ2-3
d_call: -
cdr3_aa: CASSFLGNFGDTQYF
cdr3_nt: TGTGCCAGCAGCTTCTTGGGGAATTTTGGAGATACGCAGTATTTT

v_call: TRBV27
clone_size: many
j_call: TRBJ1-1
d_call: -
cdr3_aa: CASSLLRQGDTEAFF
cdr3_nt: TGTGCCAGCAGTTTATTAAGGCAGGGCGACACTGAAGCTTTCTTT

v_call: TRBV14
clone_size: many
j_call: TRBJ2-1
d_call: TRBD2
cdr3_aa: CASSQEAGGYNEQFF
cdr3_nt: TGTGCCAGCAGCCAAGAAGCGGGGGGATACAATGAGCAGTTCTTC

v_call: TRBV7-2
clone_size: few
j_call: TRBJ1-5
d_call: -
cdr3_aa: CASSSTPGNQPQHF
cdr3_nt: TGTGCCAGCAGCTCCACCCCGGGCAATCAGCCCCAGCATTTT

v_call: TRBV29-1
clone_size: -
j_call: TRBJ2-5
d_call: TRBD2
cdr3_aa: CSVEGLRGGTSGGPEETQYF
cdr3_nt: TGCAGCGTTGAAGGTTTGAGGGGAGGGACTAGCGGGGGGCCAGAGGAGACCCAGTACTTC

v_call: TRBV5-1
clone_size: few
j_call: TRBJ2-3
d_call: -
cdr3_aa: CASSQGPMPDTQYF
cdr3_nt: TGCGCCAGCAGCCAAGGCCCCATGCCAGATACGCAGTATTTT

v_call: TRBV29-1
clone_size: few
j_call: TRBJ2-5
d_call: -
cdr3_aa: CSVEDWAVRGETQYF
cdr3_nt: TGCAGCGTTGAAGATTGGGCAGTTCGAGGGGAGACCCAGTACTTC

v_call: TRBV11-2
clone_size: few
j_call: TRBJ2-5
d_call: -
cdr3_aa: CASTGSGVGSAETQYF
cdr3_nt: TGTGCCAGCACCGGATCCGGGGTCGGTAGCGCGGAGACCCAGTACTTC

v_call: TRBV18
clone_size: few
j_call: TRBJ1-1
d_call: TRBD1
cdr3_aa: CASSPTDRSRTEAFF
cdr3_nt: TGTGCCAGCTCACCAACGGACAGGAGTCGGACTGAAGCTTTCTTT

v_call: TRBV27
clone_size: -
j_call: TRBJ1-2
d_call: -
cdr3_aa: CASSLRAVNNYGYTF
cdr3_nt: TGTGCCAGCAGTTTACGGGCAGTGAATAACTATGGCTACACCTTC

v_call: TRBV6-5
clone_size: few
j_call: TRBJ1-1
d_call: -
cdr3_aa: CASRRTLVSLGTEAFF
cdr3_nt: TGTGCCAGCAGACGCACACTCGTATCCCTGGGTACTGAAGCTTTCTTT

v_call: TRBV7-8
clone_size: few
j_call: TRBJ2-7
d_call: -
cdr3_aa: CASSPQDSTYEQYF
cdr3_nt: TGTGCCAGCAGCCCTCAAGACAGTACCTACGAGCAGTACTTC

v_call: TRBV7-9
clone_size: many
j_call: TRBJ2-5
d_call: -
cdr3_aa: CASSPALAQETQYF
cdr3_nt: TGTGCCAGCAGCCCCGCATTGGCCCAAGAGACCCAGTACTTC

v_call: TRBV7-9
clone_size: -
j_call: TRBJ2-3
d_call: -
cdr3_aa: CASSYRDGTDTQYF
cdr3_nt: TGTGCCAGCAGCTACAGGGATGGCACAGATACGCAGTATTTT

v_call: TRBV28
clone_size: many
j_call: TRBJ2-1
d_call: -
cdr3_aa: CASSYGPRGFF
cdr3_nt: TGTGCCAGCAGTTACGGACCCCGTGGGTTCTTC

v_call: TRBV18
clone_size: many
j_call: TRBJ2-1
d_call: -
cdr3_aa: CASSPRYRERSNEQFF
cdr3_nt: TGTGCCAGCTCACCACGGTACAGGGAAAGGAGCAATGAGCAGTTCTTC

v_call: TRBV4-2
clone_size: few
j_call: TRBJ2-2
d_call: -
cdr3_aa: CASSQGWYGELFF
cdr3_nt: TGTGCCAGCAGCCAAGGCTGGTACGGGGAGCTGTTTTTT

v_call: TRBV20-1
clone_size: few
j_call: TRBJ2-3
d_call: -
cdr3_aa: CSARSYSSRTDTQYF
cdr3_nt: TGCAGTGCTAGGTCCTATAGCAGTCGCACAGATACGCAGTATTTT

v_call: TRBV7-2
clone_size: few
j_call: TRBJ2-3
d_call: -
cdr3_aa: CASSLEGGTQYF
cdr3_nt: TGTGCCAGCAGCTTAGAGGGTGGTACGCAGTATTTT

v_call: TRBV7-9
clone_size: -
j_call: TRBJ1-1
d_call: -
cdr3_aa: CASSFDRSEAFF
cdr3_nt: TGTGCCAGCAGTTTCGACAGGAGTGAAGCTTTCTTT

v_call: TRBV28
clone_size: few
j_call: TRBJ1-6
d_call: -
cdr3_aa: CASSLRGAFGSPLHF
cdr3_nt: TGTGCCAGCAGTTTGCGAGGGGCTTTTGGTTCACCCCTCCACTTT

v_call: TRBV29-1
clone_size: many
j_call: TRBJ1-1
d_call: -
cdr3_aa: CSVVEALGTEAFF
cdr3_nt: TGCAGCGTTGTGGAGGCTTTAGGCACTGAAGCTTTCTTT

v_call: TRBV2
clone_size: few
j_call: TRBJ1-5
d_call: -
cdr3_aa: CATQPGSTNQPQHF
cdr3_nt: TGTGCCACCCAACCTGGGTCGACCAATCAGCCCCAGCATTTT

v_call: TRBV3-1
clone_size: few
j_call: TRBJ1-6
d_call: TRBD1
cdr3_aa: CASSHDRGNSPLHF
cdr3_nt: TGTGCCAGCAGCCACGACAGGGGTAATTCACCCCTCCACTTT

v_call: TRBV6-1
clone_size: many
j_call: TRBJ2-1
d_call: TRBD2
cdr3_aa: CASRGLAGVYNEQFF
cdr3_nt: TGTGCCAGCAGGGGACTAGCGGGGGTATACAATGAGCAGTTCTTC

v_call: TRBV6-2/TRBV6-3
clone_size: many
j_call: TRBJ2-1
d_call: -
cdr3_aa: CASSYLFGDYNEQFF
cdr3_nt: TGTGCCAGCAGTTACCTCTTCGGGGACTACAATGAGCAGTTCTTC

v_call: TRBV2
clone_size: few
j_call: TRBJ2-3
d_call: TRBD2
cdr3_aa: CARSSSGGLDTQYF
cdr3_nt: TGTGCCAGGTCGTCTAGCGGGGGGCTAGATACGCAGTATTTT

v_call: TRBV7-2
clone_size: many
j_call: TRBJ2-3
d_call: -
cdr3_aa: CASSLDSHRTDTQYF
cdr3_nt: TGTGCCAGCAGCTTGGACAGTCACCGCACAGATACGCAGTATTTT

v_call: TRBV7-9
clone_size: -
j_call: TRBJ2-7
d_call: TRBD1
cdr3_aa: CASSLAGDRSYEQYF
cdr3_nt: TGTGCCAGCAGCTTAGCGGGGGACAGATCCTACGAGCAGTACTTC

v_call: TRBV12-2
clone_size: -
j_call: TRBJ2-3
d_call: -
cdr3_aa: CASRLPDTSGGTSPDTQYF
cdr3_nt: TGTGCAAGTCGCTTACCAGATACTAGCGGGGGGACCTCCCCAGATACGCAGTATTTT

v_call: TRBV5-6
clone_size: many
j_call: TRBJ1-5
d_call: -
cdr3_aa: CASSFFSGMGNQPQHF
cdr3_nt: TGTGCCAGCAGCTTTTTTTCGGGTATGGGCAATCAGCCCCAGCATTTT